This TCR beta chain came from a study of T cell responses to AZD1222 COVID-19 vaccine. The repertoire was sequenced with immunoSEQ multiplex PCR; TCRdb's copy has only in-frame clones and lacks some. The table records tens of thousands of clones, about 90% of them present only once. Points on this clone: Its antigen is currently unknown.

Study observations and caveats: Repertoires in all cases were sampled only once the peak T cell response had passed. Unmutated regions of variants are reportedly targeted by nearly half of spike-specific TCRs.

The sequence derives from an adult who received the MenACWY meningococcal vaccine as a control. Sequenced here: peripheral blood, sampled 28 days after the second dose of the MenACWY control vaccine.

The chain's CDR3 is CASRETGTEEKLFF. CDR3 coding DNA: TGTGCCAGCAGGGAAACCGGGACGGAGGAAAAACTGTTTTTT. This chain connects TRBV2 to TRBJ1-4, with a weak D call TRBD1 (5 bases). The CDR3 consists of 14 residues. Trimming took off 6 bases at V and 8 bases at J, with 16 bases between the two ends. In germline, CDR1 is SNHLY, CDR2 FYNNEI.